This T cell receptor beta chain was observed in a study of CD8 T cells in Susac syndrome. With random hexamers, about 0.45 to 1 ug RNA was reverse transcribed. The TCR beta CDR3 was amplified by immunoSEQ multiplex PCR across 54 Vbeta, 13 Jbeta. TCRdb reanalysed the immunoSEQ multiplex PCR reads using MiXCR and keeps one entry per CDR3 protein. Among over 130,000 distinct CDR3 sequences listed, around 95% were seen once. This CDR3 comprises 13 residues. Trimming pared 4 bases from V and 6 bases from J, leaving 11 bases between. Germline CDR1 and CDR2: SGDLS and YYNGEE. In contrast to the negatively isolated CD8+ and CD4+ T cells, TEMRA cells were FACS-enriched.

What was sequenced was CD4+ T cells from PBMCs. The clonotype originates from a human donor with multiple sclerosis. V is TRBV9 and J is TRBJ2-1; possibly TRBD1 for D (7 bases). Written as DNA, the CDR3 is TGTGCCAGCAGCCGGGGGACAGCCAATGAGCAGTTCTTC. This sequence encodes CASSRGTANEQFF.